These 9 T cell receptor beta chains share one sample of origin, sequenced in a study of post-analysis software for immune sequencing data. Study findings and constraints: A few TRBV segments, TRBV5-6, TRBV5-1 and TRBV20-1 among them, were found more frequent in patients than controls.

Their antigens remain unidentified. Presence of unique molecular identifiers characterized the TCR beta cDNA libraries. TCRdb recomputed calls from the PCR reads with MiXCR, one row per CDR3 protein. The top ten hold 4% to 5% of the sample, which has roughly 800,000 distinct CDR3 sequences, 35% to 55% seen once. The sample taken for sequencing was blood. Source of these receptors: a girl under 18 with multiple sclerosis.

The V and J genes are TRBV6-2 or TRBV6-3 and TRBJ2-1; 7 bases align to TRBD1. This CDR3 has 16 amino acids. Germline CDR1 is MNHEY and CDR2 is SVGEGT. V gave up 6 bases and J gave up 3 bases; unmatched junction bases: 11. DNA for the CDR3: TGTGCCAGCAGCACCTCTCGACAGGGTCTCTACAATGAGCAGTTCTTC. Encoded protein: CASSTSRQGLYNEQFF.

The V gene is TRBV20-1, the J gene TRBJ2-1; 7 nucleotides line up with TRBD2. CDR3 length: 14 residues. The V gene end was trimmed by 3 bases and the J gene end by 3 bases; junction bases not matched to a gene: 5. CDR1 is DFQATT, CDR2 SNEGSKA, per germline (reference sequence). CDR3 residues: CSASGRNLYNEQFF. CDR3 nucleotide sequence: TGCAGTGCTAGCGGGAGGAACCTCTACAATGAGCAGTTCTTC.

The chain recombines TRBV24-1 with TRBJ1-2; no definite D call. The length of the CDR3 is 14 residues. Trimming took 5 bases from V and 2 from J, leaving 11 bases between them. Germline assignment: CDR1 KGHDR and CDR2 SFDVKD. The CDR3, as DNA: TGTGCCACCAGTGTTTCAAAAGGGAACTATGGCTACACCTTC. This translates into CATSVSKGNYGYTF.

The table lists this clonotype with a few counts. The chain joins TRBV20-1 to TRBJ1-6, with TRBD1 matching 9 bases. Germline CDR1 is DFQATT and CDR2 is SNEGSKA (reference sequence). The CDR3 runs to 13 residues. J gave up 10 bases and V 3 bases, and 4 bases lay outside the gene matches. The CDR3 coding sequence is TGCAGTGCTAGGGACAGGGGAGAGTCACCCCTCCACTTT. It specifies CSARDRGESPLHF.

V gene TRBV6-1 combines with J gene TRBJ2-1, with D perhaps TRBD2 (6 bases). The germline V gene has CDR1 MNHNS and CDR2 SASEGT. V was clipped by 0 bases and J by 4 bases, with 16 bases between them. The CDR3 is 17 amino acids. CDR3 in DNA: TGTGCCAGCAGTGAAGCACTCCGCGGGGCTGCATACAATGAGCAGTTCTTC. Residues: CASSEALRGAAYNEQFF.

This chain joins TRBV28 and TRBJ2-7, with a tentative D call TRBD2 (6 bases). V was shortened by 3 bases and J by 5 bases, with 17 bases between the two germline ends. The germline CDR1 and CDR2 sequences are MDHEN and SYDVKM. This CDR3 is built from 15 residues. The CDR3 DNA reads as TGTGCCAGCAGTTTGACGGACGGGGGTGGGAACGAGCAGTACTTC. Protein sequence: CASSLTDGGGNEQYF.

V gene TRBV28 combines with J gene TRBJ1-2; unclear D gene. There are 14 residues in the CDR3. The V and J ends lost 5 bases and 3 bases respectively, with 13 bases between them. In germline, CDR1 is MDHEN, CDR2 SYDVKM. CDR3 DNA: TGTGCCAGCAGTCCCCCAGGCGCATACTATGGCTACACCTTC. Translated: CASSPPGAYYGYTF.

The chain employs TRBV6-2 or TRBV6-3 and TRBJ2-1; TRBD1 matches 8 bases. CDR3 size: 12 residues. Germline loops: CDR1 MNHEY, CDR2 SVGEGT. The ends lost 8 bases at V and 7 bases at J; junction bases unmatched: 4. This CDR3 reads CASLRQGNEQFF. DNA of the CDR3: TGTGCCAGCCTCCGACAGGGGAATGAGCAGTTCTTC.

The chain is built from TRBV13 and TRBJ1-2, with 11 bases aligning to TRBD1. Per germline, CDR1 PRHDT and CDR2 FYEKMQ (reference sequence). CDR3 length equals 17 residues. With V trimmed by 4 bases and J by 6 bases, 13 bases remained unmatched. The CDR3 nucleotides are TGTGCCAGCAGCTGGGGCCCTCGAGGGGACAGGGGGGATGGCTACACCTTC. Its protein product is CASSWGPRGDRGDGYTF.